These 22 T cell receptor beta chains originate from one sample sequenced in a study of CD8+ T cells in alopecia areata. Once RNA had been extracted, it was reverse transcribed into cDNA to act as the sequencing template. Libraries were prepared by immunoSEQ multiplex PCR; TCRdb keeps only in-frame clonotypes and omits some of them. The sample holds around 140,000 clones, 40% to 50% seen once. The source material was CD4+ T cells sorted from blood. The receptor source for this set is a human donor with alopecia areata.

Concerning this clone: The limits of the CDR3 on the DNA are not certain, so only TCRdb's listed CDR3 is given. The chain is built from TRBV5-1 and TRBJ1-1. The germline V gene encodes CDR1 SGHRS and CDR2 YFSETQ. A total of 16 residues make up the CDR3, ends included. This CDR3 reads CASSTSARVRGTEAFF.

The table lists this clone with a count of one. The chain combines TRBV27 with TRBJ2-7; maybe TRBD2 (7 bases). This CDR3 contains 15 residues. V was trimmed by 7 bases and J by 1 base, leaving 17 bases between them. Germline V gene lookup returns CDR1 MNHEY and CDR2 SMNVEV (reference sequence). Here the CDR3 reads CASNRRGGGSYEQYF. The CDR3 DNA sequence: TGTGCCAGCAACCGAAGGGGGGGAGGGTCCTACGAGCAGTACTTC.

The sample holds a few counts of this clone. The rearrangement links TRBV10-3 to TRBJ2-3; D is uncertain. The CDR3 is 11 amino acids. CDR1 and CDR2 from the germline V gene are ENHRY and SYGVKD. Trimming stripped 6 bases from V and 6 bases from J, with 7 bases between. The CDR3 here is CAIRASDTQYF. The CDR3 DNA follows: TGTGCCATCAGGGCCTCCGATACGCAGTATTTT.

CDR3 loop: CSVARSYEQYF. DNA for the CDR3: TGCAGCGTTGCGCGGTCCTACGAGCAGTACTTC. The V and J genes are TRBV29-1 and TRBJ2-7; D remains unclear. The CDR3 is made up of 11 amino acids. Germline V lookup: CDR1 SQVTM, CDR2 ANQGSEA. V was trimmed by 4 bases and J by 1 base, leaving 5 bases between them.

V usage is TRBV2 and J usage is TRBJ2-5; D ambiguous. Trimming stripped 7 bases from V and 2 bases from J, with 8 bases between. The CDR3 is made up of 12 amino acids. The germline V gene encodes CDR1 SNHLY and CDR2 FYNNEI. Here the CDR3 DNA reads TGTGCCAGCATCGGCACACAAGAGACCCAGTACTTC. Translated: CASIGTQETQYF.

The chain employs TRBV29-1 and TRBJ2-5, with D perhaps TRBD1 (5 bases). V lost 5 bases and J 0 bases, leaving 19 bases between the germline ends. This CDR3 spans 16 amino acids. Germline loops: CDR1 SQVTM, CDR2 ANQGSEA. The CDR3 DNA reads TGCAGCGTTCAGGCCAGGGCGAACGAGTACCAAGAGACCCAGTACTTC. Its translation is CSVQARANEYQETQYF.

Only a few counts were recorded for this clone. The rearrangement links TRBV29-1 to TRBJ2-7, with D tentatively TRBD1 (6 bases). The germline CDR1 and CDR2 sequences are SQVTM and ANQGSEA. This CDR3 is 16 amino acids long. V was cut by 4 bases and J by 5 bases, with 24 bases left in between. The CDR3 sequence: CSVGDWGRGSNHEQYF. The CDR3 DNA follows: TGCAGCGTTGGAGATTGGGGCAGGGGCAGTAATCACGAGCAGTACTTC.

Worth noting for this clone: Within the sample, other DNA sequences also encode this same CDR3. The V call is TRBV5-1, the J call TRBJ2-7; the D is unclear. The CDR3 loop spans 11 amino acids. Trimming shortened V by 0 bases and J by 7 bases, and 5 bases separated the two germline ends. Per germline, CDR1 SGHRS and CDR2 YFSETQ. Here the CDR3 DNA reads TGCGCCAGCAGCTTGGAATATGAGCAGTACTTC. Amino acids: CASSLEYEQYF. Looking up the rest from reference TRBV5-1 and TRBJ2-7 gives the full variable domain: KAGVTQTPRYLIKTRGQQVTLSCSPISGHRSVSWYQQTPGQGLQFLFEYFSETQRNKGNFPGRFSGRQFSNSRSEMNVSTLELGDSALYLCASSLEYEQYFGPGTRLTVT.

This clone has a single count. This sequence joins TRBV29-1 and TRBJ1-2; 8 positions match TRBD1. Germline V gene lookup returns CDR1 SQVTM and CDR2 ANQGSEA. The CDR3 is 14 residues long. The V gene end was trimmed by 5 bases and the J gene end by 7 bases; junction bases not matched to a gene: 12. CDR3 DNA sequence: TGCAGCGTTAATGCAGGGGGCCCCGCGGGTGGCTACACCTTC. The encoded protein is CSVNAGGPAGGYTF.

This clone occurred a few times. The J gene is TRBJ2-7, the V gene TRBV4-1; 7 bases are a match to TRBD1. This CDR3 contains 15 residues. The germline V gene encodes CDR1 MGHRA and CDR2 YSYEKL. After removal of 3 bases from V and 0 bases from J, the junction contained 5 bases not matched to a gene. The CDR3 reads CASSHIGDSSYEQYF. CDR3 DNA: TGCGCCAGCAGCCACATCGGGGACAGCTCCTACGAGCAGTACTTC.

J is TRBJ2-4 and V is TRBV6-6, with TRBD1 identical over 9 bases. There are 13 residues in the CDR3. The V and J ends lost 10 bases and 4 bases, in that order; junction bases with no gene match: 5. Germline V gene sequence: CDR1 MNHNY, CDR2 SVGAGI (reference sequence). The CDR3: CAITGTGKNIQYF. In DNA, the CDR3 is TGTGCCATTACCGGGACAGGGAAAAACATTCAGTACTTC.

This clone was recorded a few times. The CDR3 loop is CASRAGTGLRDTQYF. The CDR3 DNA sequence: TGTGCCAGCAGGGCCGGGACAGGGCTACGGGATACGCAGTATTTT. The V call is TRBV5-4, the J call TRBJ2-3; TRBD1 aligns across 9 bases. With V trimmed by 5 bases and J by 6 bases, 10 bases remained unmatched. The CDR3 is made up of 15 amino acids. Per germline, CDR1 SGHNT and CDR2 YYREEE (reference sequence).

This rearrangement joins TRBV2 to TRBJ2-2, with D possibly being TRBD1 (7 bases). CDR3 length: 16 amino acids. Germline V gene sequence: CDR1 SNHLY, CDR2 FYNNEI. V was shortened by 7 bases and J by 1 base, with 16 bases between the two germline ends. The CDR3 DNA reads as TGTGCCAGCACCCCGGCGGGACAGCAGAACACCGGGGAGCTGTTTTTT. Encoded protein: CASTPAGQQNTGELFF. Combining the CDR3 with reference TRBV2 and TRBJ2-2 gives the whole variable domain EPEVTQTPSHQVTQMGQEVILRCVPISNHLYFYWYRQILGQKVEFLVSFYNNEISEKSEIFDDQFSVERPDGSNFTLKIRSTKLEDSAMYFCASTPAGQQNTGELFFGEGSRLTVL.

This chain connects TRBV29-1 to TRBJ1-1; D is unclear. The CDR3 length is 14 residues. The V and J ends lost 2 bases and 1 base respectively, with 11 bases between them. Germline values: CDR1 SQVTM, CDR2 ANQGSEA. CDR3 amino acids: CSVEMQTGNTEAFF. The CDR3, as DNA: TGCAGCGTTGAAATGCAGACGGGGAACACTGAAGCTTTCTTT.

V is TRBV7-2 and J is TRBJ1-3; D ambiguous. The CDR3 runs 13 residues. V shed 5 bases and J shed 1 base, with 6 bases lying between them. CDR1 is SGHTA, CDR2 FQGNSA, per germline. The CDR3 spells CASSIGSGNTIYF. The CDR3 DNA reads as TGTGCCAGCAGCATTGGTTCTGGAAACACCATATATTTT. Variable domain in full (rest from reference TRBV7-2 and TRBJ1-3): GAGVSQSPSNKVTEKGKDVELRCDPISGHTALYWYRQSLGQGLEFLIYFQGNSAPDKSGLPSDRFSAERTGGSVSTLTIQRTQQEDSAVYLCASSIGSGNTIYFGEGSWLTVV.

The DNA of the CDR3 is TGTGCCAGCAGCCGACAGGGAGATGGCTACACCTTC. Amino acids: CASSRQGDGYTF. The chain couples TRBV11-1 to TRBJ1-2; 7 bases fit TRBD1. Germline loops: CDR1 SGHAT, CDR2 FQDESV (reference sequence). The CDR3 totals 12 residues. Trimming at V came to 5 bases and at J to 6 bases, leaving 3 bases not matched to a gene.

The J gene is TRBJ2-7, the V gene TRBV5-1; 10 bases match TRBD2. V shed 1 base, J shed 4 bases, and the junction held 5 bases outside the gene matches. This CDR3 is 15 amino acids long. Germline V CDR1 and CDR2: SGHRS, YFSETQ. The CDR3 reads CASSLSGLAKYEQYF. In DNA form, the CDR3 reads TGCGCCAGCAGCTTGTCGGGACTAGCGAAATACGAGCAGTACTTC.

This clone has more than one count but fewer than ten. V is TRBV30 and J is TRBJ2-7, with a possible D match to TRBD1 (6 bases). Germline CDR1 and CDR2: GTSNPN and SVGIG (reference sequence). The V gene lost 4 bases and the J gene lost 7 bases, with 14 bases spanning the gap. The CDR3 has 12 amino acids. CDR3 nucleotides: TGTGCCTGGAATGAACAGGGTTTTGAGCAGTACTTC. Translation: CAWNEQGFEQYF.

This clone showed up just a few times. The J gene is TRBJ2-2, the V gene TRBV5-4; no reliable D call. CDR3 length: 13 residues. In germline, CDR1 is SGHNT, CDR2 YYREEE (reference sequence). V shed 5 bases and J shed 4 bases, with 9 bases lying between them. The CDR3 sequence is CASSRAVTGELFF. As DNA, the CDR3 is TGTGCCAGCAGTCGGGCAGTCACCGGGGAGCTGTTTTTT.

This clone was counted a single time. This chain uses TRBV5-1 with TRBJ2-3, with 14 bases lining up with TRBD2. J was trimmed by 3 bases and V by 4 bases; bases with no gene match: 10. Germline V gene lookup returns CDR1 SGHRS and CDR2 YFSETQ. The CDR3 runs to 18 residues. The CDR3 sequence is CASSPRTSGRRRTDTQYF. The CDR3 nucleotides read TGCGCCAGCAGCCCACGGACTAGCGGGAGGAGAAGGACAGATACGCAGTATTTT.

The chain employs TRBV29-1 and TRBJ2-3; D perhaps matches TRBD2 (5 bases). V was cut by 4 bases and J by 3 bases, with 17 bases left in between. CDR3 length: 15 residues. Germline lookup yields CDR1 SQVTM and CDR2 ANQGSEA. The CDR3 protein is CSVGMKADATDTQYF. CDR3 bases: TGCAGCGTTGGAATGAAAGCGGACGCGACAGATACGCAGTATTTT.

This clone was seen more than once but under ten times. This chain uses TRBV30 with TRBJ2-7; D gene ambiguous. Germline CDR1 is GTSNPN and CDR2 is SVGIG (reference sequence). V was cut by 5 bases and J by 3 bases, with 5 bases left in between. The CDR3 loop spans 10 amino acids. CDR3 in amino acids: CAWGIYEQYF. DNA for the CDR3: TGTGCCTGGGGTATCTACGAGCAGTACTTC.